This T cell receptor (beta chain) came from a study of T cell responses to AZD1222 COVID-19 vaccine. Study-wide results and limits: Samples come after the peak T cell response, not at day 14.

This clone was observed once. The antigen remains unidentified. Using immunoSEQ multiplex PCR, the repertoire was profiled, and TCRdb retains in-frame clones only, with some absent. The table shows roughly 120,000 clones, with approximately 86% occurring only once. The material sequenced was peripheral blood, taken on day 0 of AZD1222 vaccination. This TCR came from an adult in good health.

CDR3 loop: CAIASGGGSTDTQYF. In DNA form, the CDR3 reads TGTGCCATAGCGTCGGGAGGGGGGTCCACAGATACGCAGTATTTT. The chain recombines TRBV10-3 with TRBJ2-3; the match to TRBD2 covers 8 bases. The ends lost 9 bases at V and 2 bases at J; junction bases unmatched: 10. CDR3 length: 15 residues. Looked up from germline, CDR1 is ENHRY and CDR2 is SYGVKD.